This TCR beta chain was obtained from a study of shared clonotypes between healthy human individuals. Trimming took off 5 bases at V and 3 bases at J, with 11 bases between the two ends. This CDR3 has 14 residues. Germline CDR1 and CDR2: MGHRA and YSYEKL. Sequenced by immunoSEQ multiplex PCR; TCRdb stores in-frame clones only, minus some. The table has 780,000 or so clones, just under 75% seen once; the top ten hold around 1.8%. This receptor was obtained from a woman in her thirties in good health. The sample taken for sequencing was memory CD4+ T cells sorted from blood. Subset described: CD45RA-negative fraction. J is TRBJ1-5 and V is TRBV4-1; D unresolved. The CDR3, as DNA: TGCGCCAGCAGCGGCGGCGAGAACAATCAGCCCCAGCATTTT. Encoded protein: CASSGGENNQPQHF.